This T cell receptor beta chain emerged from a study of T cells after yellow fever vaccination. Germline CDR1 SGHTA, CDR2 FQGNSA. With 3 bases removed from V and 5 bases from J, the gap between germline ends came to 14 bases. This CDR3 region has 15 residues. One entry per CDR3 protein results from TCRdb running MiXCR on the 5' RACE reads. This table has 65,000 to 90,000 distinct CDR3 sequences, roughly 7.7% appearing once. Specimen: CD8+ T cells sorted from PBMCs, collected on the day of the yellow fever booster vaccination. This receptor was identified in a man aged 30 to 45 who received the YFV17D yellow fever vaccine. The gene calls are TRBV7-2 and TRBJ2-1; D possibly corresponds to TRBD1 (6 bases). The CDR3 here is CASSFRQVAHNEQFF. The CDR3 nucleotides read TGTGCCAGCAGCTTCCGACAGGTTGCCCACAATGAGCAGTTCTTC.